This entry lists 3 T cell receptor beta chains sequenced from one sample in a study of graft-versus-host responses after intestinal transplantation. Some clones are missing from TCRdb's copy, which holds only in-frame ones; the method was immunoSEQ multiplex PCR. The sample lists roughly 92,000 clones; roughly 90% were seen once. Their antigens remain unidentified. Here the sequenced sample was unstimulated CD4+ T cells sorted from spleen or lymph node cells, taken before transplant. These TCRs come from a human donor who was the organ donor for an intestinal transplant.

The V gene is TRBV6-1, the J gene TRBJ1-2; D is perhaps TRBD1 (5 bases). Germline lookup yields CDR1 MNHNS and CDR2 SASEGT. V lost 8 bases and J lost 2, with 18 bases in between. The CDR3 is 15 residues long. CDR3 DNA sequence: TGTGCCAGCCGAAGCACGGGCAGGGTGAACTATGGCTACACCTTC. Encoded protein: CASRSTGRVNYGYTF.

The chain joins TRBV2 to TRBJ1-1, with a weak D call TRBD1 (6 bases). Per the germline V gene, CDR1 is SNHLY and CDR2 is FYNNEI. V was trimmed by 6 bases and J by 1 base, leaving 9 bases between them. This CDR3 is built from 13 residues. The CDR3, as DNA: TGTGCCAGCAGCGGACAGAGGAACACTGAAGCTTTCTTT. It encodes CASSGQRNTEAFF.

The chain is built from TRBV4-3 and TRBJ1-5, with no clear D. The germline V gene encodes CDR1 LGHNA and CDR2 YSLEER. Deletions cut 2 bases from V and 7 bases from J, with 9 bases between. The CDR3 totals 13 residues. The CDR3 protein is CASSQSLVQPQHF. The CDR3 nucleotides read TGCGCCAGCAGCCAATCACTCGTACAGCCCCAGCATTTT.